A single sample is the source of the 3 T cell receptor beta chains below, sequenced in a study of cytomegalovirus exposure and HLA in healthy donors. PCR amplification relied on 60 Vbeta primers (plus 13 Jbeta primers). Profiled with immunoSEQ multiplex PCR; TCRdb holds only in-frame clones, not every one. Found here are roughly 200,000 clones, about 78% of them singletons; the top ten hold approximately 3%. The sample taken for sequencing was PBMCs. Every receptor here comes from a woman in her 30s in good health and CMV-seronegative.

The CDR3 region is CATSKGYRGIDSPLHF. The CDR3 bases are TGTGCCACCTCTAAGGGCTACAGGGGAATCGATTCACCCCTCCACTTT. The chain couples TRBV27 to TRBJ1-6; 7 positions agree with TRBD1. The germline gives CDR1 MNHEY, CDR2 SMNVEV (reference sequence). This CDR3 spans 16 amino acids. The junction had 17 bases not matched to a gene; V was cut back by 10 bases and J by 8 bases.

V and J are TRBV5-8 and TRBJ2-1; possibly TRBD2 for D (5 bases). The CDR3 spans 15 residues. Between the trimmed V and J ends, which lost 4 bases and 0 bases, there was a span of 11 bases. Per the germline V gene, CDR1 is SGHTS and CDR2 is YDEGEE. The DNA for the CDR3 is TGTGCCAGCAGCCTAGGGAGTTTCTCCTACAATGAGCAGTTCTTC. It translates to CASSLGSFSYNEQFF. Full variable domain (missing parts from reference TRBV5-8 and TRBJ2-1): EAGVTQSPTHLIKTRGQQATLRCSPISGHTSVYWYQQALGLGLQFLLWYDEGEERNRGNFPPRFSGRQFPNYSSELNVNALELEDSALYLCASSLGSFSYNEQFFGPGTRLTVL.

The chain combines TRBV16 with TRBJ2-1, with 7 bases lining up with TRBD1. The CDR3 has 16 amino acids. V lost 2 bases to trimming and J lost 9 bases; unmatched junction nucleotides: 13. Germline assignment: CDR1 KGHSY and CDR2 FQNENV. CDR3 coding DNA: TGTGCCAGCAGCCAACGCGGGCAGGGGGATCTGAGTGAGCAGTTCTTC. Translation: CASSQRGQGDLSEQFF.